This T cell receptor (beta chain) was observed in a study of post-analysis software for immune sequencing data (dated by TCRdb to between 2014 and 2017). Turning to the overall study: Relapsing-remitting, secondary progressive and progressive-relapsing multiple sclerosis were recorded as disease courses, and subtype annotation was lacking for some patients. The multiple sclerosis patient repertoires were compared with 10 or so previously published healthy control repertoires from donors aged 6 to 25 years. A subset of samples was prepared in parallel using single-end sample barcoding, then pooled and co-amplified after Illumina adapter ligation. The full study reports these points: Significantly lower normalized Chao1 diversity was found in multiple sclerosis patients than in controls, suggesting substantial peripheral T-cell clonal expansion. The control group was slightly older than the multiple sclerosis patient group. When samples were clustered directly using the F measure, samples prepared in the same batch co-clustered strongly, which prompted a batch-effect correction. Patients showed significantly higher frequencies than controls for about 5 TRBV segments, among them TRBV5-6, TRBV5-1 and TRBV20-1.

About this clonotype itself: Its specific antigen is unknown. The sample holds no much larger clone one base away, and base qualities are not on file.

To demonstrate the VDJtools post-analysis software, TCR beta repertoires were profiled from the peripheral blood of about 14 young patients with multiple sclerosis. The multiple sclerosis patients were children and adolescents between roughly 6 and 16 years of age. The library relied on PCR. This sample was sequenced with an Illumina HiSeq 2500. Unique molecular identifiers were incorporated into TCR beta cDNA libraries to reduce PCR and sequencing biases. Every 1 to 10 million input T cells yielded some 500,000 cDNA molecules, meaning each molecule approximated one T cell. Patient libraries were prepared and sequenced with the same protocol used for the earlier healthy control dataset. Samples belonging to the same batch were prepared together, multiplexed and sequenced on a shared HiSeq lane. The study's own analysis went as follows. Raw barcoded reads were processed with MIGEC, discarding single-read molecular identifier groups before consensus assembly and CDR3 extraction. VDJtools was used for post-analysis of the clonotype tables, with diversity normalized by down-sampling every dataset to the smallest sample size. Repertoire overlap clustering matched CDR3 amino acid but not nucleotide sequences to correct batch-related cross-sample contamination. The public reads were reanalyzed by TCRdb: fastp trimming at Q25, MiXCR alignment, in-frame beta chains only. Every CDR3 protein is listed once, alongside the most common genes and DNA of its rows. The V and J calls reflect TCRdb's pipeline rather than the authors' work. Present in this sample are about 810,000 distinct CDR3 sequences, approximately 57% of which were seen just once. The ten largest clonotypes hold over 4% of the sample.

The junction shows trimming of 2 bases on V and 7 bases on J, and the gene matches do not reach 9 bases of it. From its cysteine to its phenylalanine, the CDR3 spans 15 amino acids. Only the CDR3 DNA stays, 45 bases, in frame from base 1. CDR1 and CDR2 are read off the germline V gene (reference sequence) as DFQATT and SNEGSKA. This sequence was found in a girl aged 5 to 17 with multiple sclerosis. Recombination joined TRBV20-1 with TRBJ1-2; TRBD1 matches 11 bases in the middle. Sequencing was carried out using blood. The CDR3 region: CSARSRGQGVSGYTF. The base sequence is TGCAGTGCTAGATCCCGGGGACAGGGGGTGAGTGGCTACACCTTC.